The text below deals with one T cell receptor beta chain. Its antigen remains unknown. The data were taken from a study of OX40 agonist ivuxolimab in advanced cancers. Trimming cost V 2 bases and J 10 bases, with 14 bases left between them. The CDR3 contains 13 residues. Germline CDR1 and CDR2: SNHLY and FYNNEI. Produced via immunoSEQ multiplex PCR; TCRdb's table is partial and in-frame only. The table has some 60,000 clones, 84% seen once. Study-level findings and limits: People who partly responded at 0.1-3.0 mg/kg had some of the least clonal expansion seen.

The gene calls are TRBV2 and TRBJ1-1; no clear D gene. The sample here was CD4+ or CD8+ T cells sorted from blood, taken in a trial of the OX40 agonist ivuxolimab. The receptor was isolated from an adult with an advanced solid tumor such as melanoma, head and neck, liver or kidney cancer. In nucleotides, the CDR3 is TGTGCCAGCAGTGAACGGTTGAGGGAGAGAGCTTTCTTT. Translation: CASSERLRERAFF.